This paragraph reports one T cell receptor beta chain. Its antigen is not identified. The data were taken from a study of beta chain features in type 1 diabetes. Study-wide context: Healthy donors and patients had similar age, gender and cell yields.

Study results and limitations: The study found moderately but significantly shorter TCRB CDR3s in all four CD4+ subsets of Type 1 diabetes patients. Researchers reported that naive, central memory and Treg TCRB repertoires appeared more similar in patients than in healthy donors. Insertions at VDJ junctions were less frequent in type 1 diabetes patients. These patients also deleted more nucleotides at the same junctions.

The whole isolated RNA underwent reverse transcription, so sequencing captured expressed TCRB transcripts. Each sample of naive, central memory or regulatory T cells had, on average, approximately 4 million reads. TCRdb's copy holds only in-frame clones and misses some; the assay was immunoSEQ multiplex PCR. The sample contains 680,000 or so clones, about an eighth of which appear only once. The CDR3 is 14 amino acids. Trimming took off 5 bases at V and 0 bases at J, with 10 bases between the two ends. Germline CDR1 MGHDK, CDR2 SYGVNS. The receptor's source is a man between 18 and 29 years old with type 1 diabetes. The V and J genes are TRBV25-1 and TRBJ1-2; D is undetermined. Sequencing was carried out using naive CD4+ T cells from blood. CDR3 amino acids: CASSLGRANYGYTF. The CDR3, as DNA: TGTGCCAGCAGTCTTGGCAGAGCTAACTATGGCTACACCTTC.